The 3 T cell receptor beta chains below all came from one sample that was sequenced in a study of identical twins. TCRdb re-called the 5' RACE reads through MiXCR, storing one row per CDR3 protein. The sample lists about 700,000 distinct CDR3 sequences, around 8.6% seen once, with more than 0.75% in the top ten. Another study also made use of these data, one on yellow fever vaccine responses in identical twins.

Sample: PBMCs. These receptors all stem from a woman between 18 and 29 years old in good health.

In this sample, this clonotype turned up a few times. At one of its ends the junction is not consistent with the germline gene, which may arise from a read error. The chain joins TRBV7-9 to TRBJ1-1, with 10 nucleotides matching TRBD1. Germline CDR1 and CDR2: SEHNR and FQNEAQ (reference sequence). The CDR3 extends over 14 amino acids. CDR3 coding DNA: TGTGCCAGCAGATTAGGGGACAGGGGCACTGAAGCTTTCTTT. This encodes CASRLGDRGTEAFF. Full variable domain (missing parts from reference TRBV7-9 and TRBJ1-1): DTGVSQNPRHKITKRGQNVTFRCDPISEHNRLYWYRQTLGQGPEFLTYFQNEAQLEKSRLLSDRFSAERPKGSFSTLEIQRTEQGDSAMYLCASRLGDRGTEAFFGQGTRLTVV.

In this sample, this clonotype turned up a few times. This chain's CDR3 is CASSPGTATFLGEQYF. CDR3 coding DNA: TGTGCCAGCAGTCCGGGGACAGCTACCTTTTTGGGGGAGCAGTACTTC. The chain couples TRBV27 to TRBJ2-7; 7 nucleotides match TRBD1. Germline CDR1 and CDR2: MNHEY and SMNVEV (reference sequence). The CDR3 contains 16 residues. V was clipped by 5 bases and J by 7 bases; unmatched bases: 17.

The genes are TRBV20-1 and TRBJ2-1, with D hard to call. Germline assignment: CDR1 DFQATT and CDR2 SNEGSKA (reference sequence). V shed 5 bases and J shed 9 bases, with 17 bases lying between them. This CDR3 is 13 amino acids long. The CDR3 DNA follows: TGCAGTGCTCGTCGAGACTCGACTGTTGAGCAGTTCTTC. This codes for CSARRDSTVEQFF.